A single sample is the source of the 12 T cell receptor beta chains below, sequenced in a study of cytomegalovirus exposure and HLA in healthy donors. Primers for the PCR totalled 60 Vbeta and 13 Jbeta. Clones were sequenced by immunoSEQ multiplex PCR, and TCRdb holds only the in-frame ones, with some missing. This table has over 90,000 clones, 65% to 85% appearing once. The source material was PBMCs. The source is a man aged 35-49 years in good health and CMV-seropositive.

V gene TRBV30 combines with J gene TRBJ2-7, with 7 bases aligning to TRBD2. V trimming: 8 bases; J trimming: 6 bases; junction bases outside the gene matches: 7. The CDR3 extends over 11 amino acids. CDR1 and CDR2 from the germline V gene are GTSNPN and SVGIG (reference sequence). The CDR3 nucleotides read TGTGCCGGGACTATTTCGGGCGAGCAGTACTTC. Protein product: CAGTISGEQYF.

The chain combines TRBV7-8 with TRBJ1-4, with D possibly being TRBD1 (5 bases). CDR3 length: 14 residues. Trimming left V 3 bases short and J 4 bases short, with 9 bases between. The germline V gene encodes CDR1 SGHVS and CDR2 FQNEAQ. CDR3 sequence: CASSFSRVNEKLFF. The CDR3 DNA reads as TGTGCCAGCAGCTTTAGCAGGGTTAATGAAAAACTGTTTTTT.

In nucleotides, the CDR3 is TGTGCCAGCACCCCCGACACTGAAGCTTTCTTT. Its protein is CASTPDTEAFF. The rearrangement uses TRBV7-9 and TRBJ1-1; no clear D gene. V lost 7 bases and J lost 3, with 6 bases in between. Germline V gene lookup returns CDR1 SEHNR and CDR2 FQNEAQ (reference sequence). There are 11 residues in the CDR3.

Concerning this clone itself: One end of the junction does not line up with germline, which may come from a read error. The same CDR3 can be traced to other DNA sequences in this sample. The chain uses TRBV18 and TRBJ1-2, with TRBD1 matching 8 bases. The CDR3 covers 15 residues. In germline, CDR1 is KGHSH, CDR2 LQKENI. The CDR3 sequence is CASSRGYRGMSGYTF. The DNA for the CDR3 is TGTGCCAGTTCACGGGGTTACAGGGGGATGTCTGGCTACACCTTC.

The rearrangement uses TRBV10-1 and TRBJ2-2, with TRBD1 matching 12 bases. V gave up 6 bases and J gave up 7 bases; unmatched junction bases: 6. The CDR3 has 15 amino acids. Germline assignment: CDR1 WNHNN and CDR2 SYGVQD (reference sequence). CDR3 sequence reads: CASSPGQGAFGELFF. DNA of the CDR3: TGCGCCAGCAGCCCGGGACAGGGGGCGTTCGGGGAGCTGTTTTTT.

This chain links TRBV2 with TRBJ2-1; TRBD2 agrees at 7 bases. J lost 6 bases, V lost 8 bases, and 16 bases had no gene match. Per germline, CDR1 SNHLY and CDR2 FYNNEI. The CDR3 spans 16 residues. CDR3 loop: CASGRVGRGDGNEQFF. The CDR3 DNA follows: TGTGCCAGCGGGCGGGTGGGGAGGGGCGACGGCAATGAGCAGTTCTTC.

CDR3 coding DNA: TGTGCCAGTAGGGAGACTAGCGGGGGGACCTACGAGCAGTACTTC. This gives the protein CASRETSGGTYEQYF. The chain uses TRBV19 and TRBJ2-7, with 13 bases aligning to TRBD2. This CDR3 is 15 amino acids long. V shed 6 bases, J shed 2 bases, and the junction held 4 bases outside the gene matches. Germline lookup yields CDR1 LNHDA and CDR2 SQIVND (reference sequence).

In this sample, this clone turned up once. The DNA of the CDR3 is TGTGCCAGTAGTCCCCCGGGACAGGGGGCCGAGCAGTACTTC. It codes for CASSPPGQGAEQYF. This rearrangement joins TRBV19 to TRBJ2-7; 12 bases match TRBD1. The CDR3 has 14 amino acids. V shed 5 bases and J 6 bases; nucleotides not matched to a gene: 5. Germline V gene sequence: CDR1 LNHDA, CDR2 SQIVND (reference sequence).

The chain uses TRBV6-1 and TRBJ2-7; TRBD1 agrees at 8 bases. The length of the CDR3 is 14 residues. Germline loops: CDR1 MNHNS, CDR2 SASEGT. Trimming took 8 bases from V and 5 from J; bases not matched to a gene: 11. The DNA for the CDR3 is TGTGCCAGCGGATCCTACAGGGGGAGTGACGAGCAGTACTTC. The encoded protein is CASGSYRGSDEQYF.

Note on this clone: Germline and junction disagree at one end, which may indicate a read error. The CDR3 protein is CSSSLSGTEAFF. DNA for the CDR3: TGTTCCAGCAGCCTAAGCGGCACTGAAGCTTTCTTT. V is TRBV7-9 and J is TRBJ1-1; D remains unclear. This CDR3 region has 12 residues. Germline CDR1 SEHNR, CDR2 FQNEAQ (reference sequence).

This sequence joins TRBV4-1 and TRBJ2-2, with TRBD1 identical over 11 bases. The length of the CDR3 is 16 residues. The V gene's germline CDR1 is MGHRA and CDR2 YSYEKL. V was pared by 3 bases and J by 3 bases, with 3 bases of the junction left unmatched. The CDR3 DNA is TGCGCCAGCAGCCAGTGGACAGGGGGCGACACCGGGGAGCTGTTTTTT. Translating it yields CASSQWTGGDTGELFF.

The gene calls are TRBV5-4 and TRBJ2-6, with a tentative D call TRBD1 (6 bases). Trimming took off 4 bases at V and 10 bases at J, with 21 bases between the two ends. Per the germline V gene, CDR1 is SGHNT and CDR2 is YYREEE (reference sequence). The CDR3 sequence is 16 residues long. The DNA for the CDR3 is TGTGCCAGCAGCCAGGGGTCCGGCATTATAGGGAACGTCCTGACTTTC. This sequence encodes CASSQGSGIIGNVLTF.